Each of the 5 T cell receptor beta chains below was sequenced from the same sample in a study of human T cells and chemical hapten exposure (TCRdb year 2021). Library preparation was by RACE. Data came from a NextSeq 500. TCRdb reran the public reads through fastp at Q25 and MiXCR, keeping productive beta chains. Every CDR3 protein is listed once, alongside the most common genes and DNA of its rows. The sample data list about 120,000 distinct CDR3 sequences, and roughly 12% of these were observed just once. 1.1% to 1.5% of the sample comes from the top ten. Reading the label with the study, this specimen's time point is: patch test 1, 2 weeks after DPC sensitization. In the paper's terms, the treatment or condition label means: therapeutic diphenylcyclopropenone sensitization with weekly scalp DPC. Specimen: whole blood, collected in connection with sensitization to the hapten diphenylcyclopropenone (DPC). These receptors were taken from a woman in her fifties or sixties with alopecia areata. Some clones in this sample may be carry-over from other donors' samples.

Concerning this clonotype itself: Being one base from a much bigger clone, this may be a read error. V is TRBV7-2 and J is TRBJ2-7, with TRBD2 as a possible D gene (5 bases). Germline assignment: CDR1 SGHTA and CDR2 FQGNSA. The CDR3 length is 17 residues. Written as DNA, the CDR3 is TGTGCCGGCAGCTTAGCGCGTTGGGGAGCCAGGAGCCCCGAGCAGTACTTC. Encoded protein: CAGSLARWGARSPEQYF.

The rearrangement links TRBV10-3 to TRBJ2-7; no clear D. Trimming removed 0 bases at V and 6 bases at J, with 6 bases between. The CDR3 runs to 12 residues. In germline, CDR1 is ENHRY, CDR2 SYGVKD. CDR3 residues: CAISESAGEQYF. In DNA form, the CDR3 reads TGTGCCATCAGTGAGTCGGCTGGCGAGCAGTACTTC.

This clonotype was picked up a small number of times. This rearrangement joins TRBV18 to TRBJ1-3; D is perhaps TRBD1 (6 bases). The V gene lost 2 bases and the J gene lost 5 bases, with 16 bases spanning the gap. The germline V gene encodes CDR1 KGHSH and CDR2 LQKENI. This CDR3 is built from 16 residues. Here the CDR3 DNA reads TGTGCCAGCTCACCAATCGCAGTGCAGGGGAGAAACACCATATATTTT. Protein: CASSPIAVQGRNTIYF.

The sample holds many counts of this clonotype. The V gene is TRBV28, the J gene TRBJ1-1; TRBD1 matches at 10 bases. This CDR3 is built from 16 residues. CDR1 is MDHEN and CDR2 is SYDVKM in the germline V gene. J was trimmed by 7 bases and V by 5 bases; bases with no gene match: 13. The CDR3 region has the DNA TGTGCCAGCAGTGCTGACAGGGGGCGAACGTCGAGTGAAGCTTTCTTT. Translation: CASSADRGRTSSEAFF.

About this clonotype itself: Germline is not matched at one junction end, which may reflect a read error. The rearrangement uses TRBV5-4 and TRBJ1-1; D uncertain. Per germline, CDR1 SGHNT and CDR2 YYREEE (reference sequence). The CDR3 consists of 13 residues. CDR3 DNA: TGTGCCAACAGCTTGATCCTAGCCCCTGAAGCTTTCTTT. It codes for CANSLILAPEAFF.